These 8 T cell receptor beta chains came from one sample sequenced in a study of OX40 agonist ivuxolimab in advanced cancers. The protocol was immunoSEQ multiplex PCR, while the TCRdb copy is restricted to in-frame clones and leaves out a portion. The repertoire holds about 62,000 clones, approximately 92% seen once, with around 15% in the top ten. The sequences come from CD4+ or CD8+ T cells sorted from blood, collected in a trial of the OX40 agonist ivuxolimab. Receptor source: an adult with an advanced solid tumor such as melanoma, head and neck, liver or kidney cancer.

The V and J genes are TRBV4-1 and TRBJ2-7; 10 positions agree with TRBD1. J was trimmed by 3 bases and V by 0 bases; bases with no gene match: 5. CDR3 length equals 16 residues. Germline assignment: CDR1 MGHRA and CDR2 YSYEKL. CDR3 sequence: CASSQDGRDRGYEQYF. In DNA form, the CDR3 reads TGCGCCAGCAGCCAAGACGGCAGGGACAGGGGCTACGAGCAGTACTTC.

This chain joins TRBV27 and TRBJ1-3; TRBD1 might be the D (6 bases). The CDR3 contains 14 residues. Germline CDR1 and CDR2: MNHEY and SMNVEV (reference sequence). Trimming pared 3 bases from V and 2 bases from J, leaving 8 bases between. The CDR3 spells CASSFGGPGNTIYF. CDR3 in DNA: TGTGCCAGCAGTTTCGGGGGGCCTGGAAACACCATATATTTT.

The chain carries TRBV7-6 and TRBJ2-7, with 8 bases fitting TRBD1. Germline CDR1 SGHVS, CDR2 FNYEAQ. This CDR3 has 13 amino acids. Trimming cost V 5 bases and J 7 bases; bases outside gene matches: 7. The CDR3 DNA reads as TGTGCCAGCAGCCCAGGGGGCGCGGGAGAGCAGTACTTC. Amino acid sequence: CASSPGGAGEQYF.

The gene calls are TRBV6-4 and TRBJ1-5; a possible D gene is TRBD1 (6 bases). V dropped 0 bases and J dropped 4 bases, with 16 bases sitting between them. This CDR3 is built from 17 residues. The germline gives CDR1 MRHNA, CDR2 SNTAGT. DNA of the CDR3: TGTGCCAGCAGTGACTCGAGTCGACAGGCAACTAATCAGCCCCAGCATTTT. It is translated as CASSDSSRQATNQPQHF.

Turning to this clone: The same CDR3 can be traced to other DNA sequences in this sample. The V gene is TRBV6-5, the J gene TRBJ2-7; D possibly corresponds to TRBD2 (6 bases). The V gene's germline CDR1 is MNHEY and CDR2 SVGAGI. V lost 2 bases and J 0 bases, leaving 8 bases between the germline ends. CDR3 size: 14 residues. The CDR3: CASSYEGGSYEQYF. The DNA for the CDR3 is TGTGCCAGCAGTTACGAGGGAGGCTCCTACGAGCAGTACTTC.

The chain joins TRBV9 to TRBJ2-5; either TRBD1 or TRBD2 may supply D (6 bases each). Deletions cut 3 bases from V and 4 bases from J, with 13 bases between. The CDR3 is 14 amino acids. Germline values: CDR1 SGDLS, CDR2 YYNGEE. As DNA, the CDR3 is TGTGCCAGCAGCGGATCGGGGGCAGGAGAGACCCAGTACTTC. It specifies CASSGSGAGETQYF.

The chain has TRBV20-1 and TRBJ2-7; D is possibly TRBD1 (6 bases). The CDR3 covers 11 residues. V was trimmed by 6 bases and J by 2 bases, leaving 8 bases between them. CDR1 is DFQATT and CDR2 is SNEGSKA in the germline V gene (reference sequence). The CDR3: CSAGHTYEQYF. The CDR3 DNA is TGCAGTGCGGGACATACCTACGAGCAGTACTTC.

The gene calls are TRBV2 and TRBJ2-3, with D perhaps matching TRBD1 (6 bases). Germline V gene data show CDR1 as SNHLY and CDR2 as FYNNEI. V shed 10 bases and J shed 6 bases, with 23 bases lying between them. The CDR3 is 15 amino acids. CDR3 amino acids: CAISDRIGTGDTQYF. The CDR3, as DNA: TGTGCCATATCTGACAGGATCGGAACCGGGGATACGCAGTATTTT.